Listed here is a single T cell receptor beta chain. Since the CDR3 does not end with the conserved phenylalanine or tryptophan, this likely comes from a read error. The data stem from a study of blood T cell repertoires in COVID-19. V dropped 2 bases and J dropped 2; count of bases not matched to a gene: 2. The germline CDR1 and CDR2 sequences are MGHDK and SYGVNS. The length of the CDR3 is 15 residues. The repertoire was sequenced with immunoSEQ multiplex PCR; TCRdb's copy has only in-frame clones and lacks some. The sample has about 250,000 clones, over 90% seen once. This chain links TRBV25-1 with TRBJ1-2; 10 bases are shared with TRBD1. Input material: peripheral blood. The sequence came from a man aged 25 to 40 with COVID-19, enrolled during active disease. CDR3 loop: CASSEKTGGNYGYTL. The CDR3, as DNA: TGTGCCAGCAGTGAAAAGACAGGGGGCAACTATGGCTACACCCTC.